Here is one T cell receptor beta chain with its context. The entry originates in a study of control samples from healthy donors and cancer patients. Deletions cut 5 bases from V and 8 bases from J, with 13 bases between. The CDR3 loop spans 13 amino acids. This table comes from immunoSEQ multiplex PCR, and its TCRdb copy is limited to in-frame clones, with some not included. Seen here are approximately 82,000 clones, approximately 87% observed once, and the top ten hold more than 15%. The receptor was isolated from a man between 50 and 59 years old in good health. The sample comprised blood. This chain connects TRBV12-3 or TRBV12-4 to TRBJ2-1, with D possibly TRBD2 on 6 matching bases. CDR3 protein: CASSPTSVDEQFF. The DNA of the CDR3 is TGTGCCAGCAGTCCGACTAGTGTGGATGAGCAGTTCTTC.